The 10 T cell receptor beta chains reported below all come from one sample, sequenced in a study of cytomegalovirus exposure and HLA in healthy donors. The method was immunoSEQ multiplex PCR; TCRdb's version includes in-frame clones alone and lacks a portion of them. The top ten hold around 2.7% of the sample, which has approximately 170,000 clones, about 90% seen once. The source material was PBMCs. These receptors originate from a woman younger than 35 in good health and CMV-seropositive.

This rearrangement joins TRBV28 to TRBJ1-5; 10 nucleotides agree with TRBD1. With V trimmed by 5 bases and J by 7 bases, 8 bases remained unmatched. CDR1 MDHEN and CDR2 SYDVKM come from the germline V gene. There are 15 residues in the CDR3. DNA for the CDR3: TGTGCCAGCAGTCCTAAAAGGACAGGGGGACAGCCCCAGCATTTT. Its protein is CASSPKRTGGQPQHF. Looking up the rest from reference TRBV28 and TRBJ1-5 gives the full variable domain: DVKVTQSSRYLVKRTGEKVFLECVQDMDHENMFWYRQDPGLGLRLIYFSYDVKMKEKGDIPEGYSVSREKKERFSLILESASTNQTSMYLCASSPKRTGGQPQHFGDGTRLSIL.

This clone was counted a single time. The chain is built from TRBV7-8 and TRBJ1-2; 9 bases agree with TRBD1. Trimming took 5 bases from V and 8 from J; bases not matched to a gene: 9. CDR3 length equals 14 residues. Germline V gene data show CDR1 as SGHVS and CDR2 as FQNEAQ. DNA of the CDR3: TGTGCCAGCAGCATAAGCGGGACAGGGAAGGGCTACACCTTC. It translates to CASSISGTGKGYTF.

The V gene is TRBV12-5, the J gene TRBJ2-2, with 10 nucleotides matching TRBD1. CDR3 size: 14 residues. Germline CDR1 and CDR2: LGHNT and FRNRAP. After removal of 5 bases from V and 6 bases from J, the junction contained 3 bases not matched to a gene. The DNA for the CDR3 is TGTGCTAGTGGTCCCGGGACAGGGGCCGGGGAGCTGTTTTTT. Translating gives CASGPGTGAGELFF. The variable domain in full, completed from reference TRBV12-5 and TRBJ2-2, reads DARVTQTPRHKVTEMGQEVTMRCQPILGHNTVFWYRQTMMQGLELLAYFRNRAPLDDSGMPKDRFSAEMPDATLATLKIQPSEPRDSAVYFCASGPGTGAGELFFGEGSRLTVL.

The chain has TRBV5-6 and TRBJ2-5; TRBD1 matches 7 bases. Unmatched junction bases numbered 10, after V lost 4 bases and J lost 4 bases. This CDR3 is built from 15 residues. From germline, CDR1 is SGHDT and CDR2 YYEEEE. The chain's CDR3 is CASSRITGVGETQYF. DNA of the CDR3: TGTGCCAGCAGCCGAATCACAGGGGTTGGAGAGACCCAGTACTTC. Combining the CDR3 with reference TRBV5-6 and TRBJ2-5 gives the whole variable domain DAGVTQSPTHLIKTRGQQVTLRCSPKSGHDTVSWYQQALGQGPQFIFQYYEEEERQRGNFPDRFSGHQFPNYSSELNVNALLLGDSALYLCASSRITGVGETQYFGPGTRLLVL.

The chain combines TRBV13 with TRBJ2-3, with 13 bases aligning to TRBD2. The germline gives CDR1 PRHDT, CDR2 FYEKMQ (reference sequence). V shed 8 bases, J shed 8 bases, and the junction held 7 bases outside the gene matches. CDR3 length: 14 amino acids. This CDR3 is CASGTSGAAGTQYF. CDR3 nucleotide sequence: TGTGCCAGCGGGACTAGCGGGGCCGCTGGTACGCAGTATTTT.

This chain connects TRBV2 to TRBJ2-7, with 8 bases aligning to TRBD2. With V trimmed by 10 bases and J by 0 bases, 5 bases remained unmatched. CDR1 and CDR2 (germline): SNHLY, FYNNEI. The CDR3 is made up of 13 amino acids. This CDR3 reads CAILAGSSYEQYF. The CDR3, as DNA: TGTGCCATCCTAGCGGGCTCCTCCTACGAGCAGTACTTC.

This rearrangement joins TRBV27 to TRBJ2-7; a possible D gene is TRBD1 (5 bases). There are 14 residues in the CDR3. Trimming stripped 3 bases from V and 2 bases from J, with 11 bases between. The germline CDR1 and CDR2 sequences are MNHEY and SMNVEV (reference sequence). CDR3 DNA sequence: TGTGCCAGCAGTTTGGGGCAGGCCCCCTACGAGCAGTACTTC. Its protein is CASSLGQAPYEQYF.

The J gene is TRBJ2-7, the V gene TRBV28; 7 bases line up with TRBD1. Losses at the gene ends were 8 bases for V and 1 base for J; bases not matched to a gene: 8. The CDR3 length is 14 residues. The germline CDR1 and CDR2 sequences are MDHEN and SYDVKM. For the CDR3, the DNA is TGTGCCAGCGGACCAGGGACAGAGTCCTACGAGCAGTACTTC. This encodes CASGPGTESYEQYF.

The chain is built from TRBV2 and TRBJ1-2, with 8 bases lining up with TRBD1. Germline V gene lookup returns CDR1 SNHLY and CDR2 FYNNEI. V lost 8 bases to trimming and J lost 1 base; unmatched junction nucleotides: 12. The CDR3 consists of 16 residues. CDR3 region: CASFQWGGQDNYGYTF. The CDR3 DNA reads as TGTGCCAGCTTTCAATGGGGGGGACAGGATAACTATGGCTACACCTTC.

This clone appeared a single time. The V and J genes are TRBV7-8 and TRBJ1-2; the match to TRBD1 covers 7 bases. V trimming: 4 bases; J trimming: 2 bases; junction bases outside the gene matches: 7. The CDR3 runs 15 residues. In germline, CDR1 is SGHVS, CDR2 FQNEAQ. CDR3 residues: CASSSNRGLNYGYTF. The CDR3 nucleotides read TGTGCCAGCAGCTCCAACAGGGGCTTGAACTATGGCTACACCTTC.